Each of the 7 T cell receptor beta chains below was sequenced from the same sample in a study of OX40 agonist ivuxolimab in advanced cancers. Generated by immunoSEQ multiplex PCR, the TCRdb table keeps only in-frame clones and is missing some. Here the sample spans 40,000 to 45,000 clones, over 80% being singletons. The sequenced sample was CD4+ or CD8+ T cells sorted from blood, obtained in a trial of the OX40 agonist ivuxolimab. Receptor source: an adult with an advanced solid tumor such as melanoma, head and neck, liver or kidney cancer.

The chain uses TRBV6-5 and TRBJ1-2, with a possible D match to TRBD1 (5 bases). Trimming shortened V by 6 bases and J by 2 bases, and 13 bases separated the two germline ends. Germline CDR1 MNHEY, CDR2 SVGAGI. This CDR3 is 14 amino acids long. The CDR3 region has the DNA TGTGCCAGCAGCCGGGACCGTTACAACTATGGCTACACCTTC. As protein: CASSRDRYNYGYTF.

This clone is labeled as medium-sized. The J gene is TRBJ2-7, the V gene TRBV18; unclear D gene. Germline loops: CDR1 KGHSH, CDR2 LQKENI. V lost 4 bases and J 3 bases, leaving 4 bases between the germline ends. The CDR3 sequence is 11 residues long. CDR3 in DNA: TGTGCCAGCTCACAGAACTACGAGCAGTACTTC. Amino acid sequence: CASSQNYEQYF.

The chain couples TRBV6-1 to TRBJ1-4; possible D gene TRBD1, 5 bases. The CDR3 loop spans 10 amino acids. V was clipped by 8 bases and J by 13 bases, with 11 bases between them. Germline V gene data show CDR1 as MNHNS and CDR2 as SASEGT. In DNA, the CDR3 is TGTGCCAGCCTCGACAGAACACTGTTTTTT. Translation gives CASLDRTLFF.

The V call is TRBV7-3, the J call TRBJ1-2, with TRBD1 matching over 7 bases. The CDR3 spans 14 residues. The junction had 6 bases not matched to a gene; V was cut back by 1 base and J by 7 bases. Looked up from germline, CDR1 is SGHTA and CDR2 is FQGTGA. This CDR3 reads CASSLRGPGGGYTF. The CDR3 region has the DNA TGTGCCAGCAGCTTAAGGGGCCCAGGGGGTGGCTACACCTTC.

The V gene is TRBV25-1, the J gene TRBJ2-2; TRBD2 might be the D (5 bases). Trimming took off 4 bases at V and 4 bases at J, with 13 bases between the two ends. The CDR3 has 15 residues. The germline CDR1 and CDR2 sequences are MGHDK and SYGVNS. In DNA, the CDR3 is TGTGCCAGCAGTGGCGCGGGCCCCTTCACCGGGGAGCTGTTTTTT. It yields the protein CASSGAGPFTGELFF.

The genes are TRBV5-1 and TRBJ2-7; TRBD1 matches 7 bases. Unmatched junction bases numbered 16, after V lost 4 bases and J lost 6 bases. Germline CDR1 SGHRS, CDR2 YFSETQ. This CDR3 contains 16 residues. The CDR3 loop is CASSPNPPGQSPEQYF. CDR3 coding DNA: TGCGCCAGCAGCCCGAATCCACCGGGACAGTCGCCCGAGCAGTACTTC. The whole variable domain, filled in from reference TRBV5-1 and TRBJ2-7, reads KAGVTQTPRYLIKTRGQQVTLSCSPISGHRSVSWYQQTPGQGLQFLFEYFSETQRNKGNFPGRFSGRQFSNSRSEMNVSTLELGDSALYLCASSPNPPGQSPEQYFGPGTRLTVT.

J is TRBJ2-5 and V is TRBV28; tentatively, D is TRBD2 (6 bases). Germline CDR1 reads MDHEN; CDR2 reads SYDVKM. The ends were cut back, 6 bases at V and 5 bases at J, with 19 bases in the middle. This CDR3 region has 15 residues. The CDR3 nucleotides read TGTGCCAGCAGCCCCCCCGGGCTAGGAGGGGAGACCCAGTACTTC. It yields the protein CASSPPGLGGETQYF.